This T cell receptor beta chain was sequenced for a study of T cell responses to AZD1222 COVID-19 vaccine. The assay was immunoSEQ multiplex PCR, and TCRdb's table has in-frame clones only and misses some. The sample lists nearly 110,000 clones, around 91% occurring once. The TCR comes from an adult in good health. Here the sequenced sample was peripheral blood, taken on day 0 of AZD1222 vaccination.

DNA for the CDR3: TGTGCCAGCAGCTCGATACTAGCGCTGGGGGCCAATGAGCAGTTCTTC. Protein product: CASSSILALGANEQFF. The chain combines TRBV11-2 with TRBJ2-1, with a tentative D call TRBD2 (7 bases). Germline lookup yields CDR1 SGHAT and CDR2 FQNNGV. V lost 4 bases, J lost 6 bases, and 19 bases lay in between. The CDR3 is made up of 16 amino acids.